These 4 T cell receptor beta chains were sequenced from one sample in a study of CD8 T cells in Susac syndrome (dated by TCRdb to about 2019). Library preparation was by the immunoSEQ multiplex PCR assay. RNA was extracted using the RNeasy kit, and about 0.5 to 1 microgram was reverse transcribed with random hexamers. TCRdb reprocessing: public reads trimmed at Q25 with fastp, clones called with MiXCR, in-frame beta chains kept. Every CDR3 protein is listed once, alongside the most common genes and DNA of its rows. The sample profile shows about 200,000 distinct CDR3 sequences; 95% of them were found once. The ten largest account for approximately 0.094% of the sample. The source material was CD4+ T cells from PBMCs. The receptors shown here come from a human donor in good health.

In this sample, this clonotype turned up a few times. V is TRBV29-1 and J is TRBJ2-7; D could derive from TRBD1 or TRBD2 (6 bases each). V shed 6 bases and J shed 5 bases, with 20 bases lying between them. CDR1 SQVTM and CDR2 ANQGSEA come from the germline V gene. The CDR3 has 14 residues. The DNA for the CDR3 is TGCAGCGTCCTGCCCGAACCGGGGGCGGACGAGCAGTACTTC. Its translation: CSVLPEPGADEQYF.

The chain combines TRBV20-1 with TRBJ2-7; the match to TRBD2 covers 13 bases. CDR1 and CDR2 (germline): DFQATT, SNEGSKA (reference sequence). The CDR3 length is 16 residues. Germline trimming cut 3 bases from V and 2 bases from J; bases unmatched to any gene: 7. CDR3 sequence reads: CSARGIGLAGAYEQYV. CDR3 DNA: TGCAGTGCTAGGGGGATCGGACTAGCGGGAGCCTACGAGCAGTACGTC.

The rearrangement uses TRBV11-3 and TRBJ2-5; TRBD2 might be the D (5 bases). CDR1 is SGHNT and CDR2 is YENEEA in the germline V gene. V lost 2 bases to trimming and J lost 5 bases, with 9 bases between them. There are 13 residues in the CDR3. CDR3 residues: CASSLFPGETQYF. CDR3 bases: TGTGCCAGCAGCTTATTTCCGGGGGAGACCCAGTACTTC.

This sequence joins TRBV5-6 and TRBJ1-2, with D hard to call. V was cut by 3 bases and J by 8 bases, with 11 bases left in between. Germline lookup yields CDR1 SGHDT and CDR2 YYEEEE. The CDR3 runs 12 residues. In DNA, the CDR3 is TGTGCCAGCAGCTGGCGGGGAAGGGGCTACACCTTC. Translated: CASSWRGRGYTF.